This is a list of T cell receptor beta chains from one sample in a study of healthy donors' naive CD4 and CD8 T cells. Each CDR3 protein gets one entry after TCRdb re-called the reads with MiXCR. The repertoire consists of some 190,000 distinct CDR3 sequences, with about 74% occurring once and the leading ten covering about 2.3%. The sample comprised naive CD4+ and CD8+ T cells sorted from blood, pooled from several donors. The origin of the receptors is a pool of human donors in good health; the sample pools cells from several healthy donors. CDR3s include the opening cysteine and the closing phenylalanine or tryptophan. Each record gives: V gene, CDR3 length, clone size, J gene, D gene, CDR3 protein, CDR3 DNA. D genes are given only for firm matches. Size is omitted from some rows. Given values are once, few, many or a class for expanded clones.

>TRBV4-3|16|-|TRBJ1-2|-
CASSQVDGRGVRGYTF
TGCGCCAGCAGCCAAGTCGATGGGAGAGGGGTTCGTGGCTACACCTTC
>TRBV18|15|few|TRBJ1-5|-
CASSPQGAGNQPQHF
TGTGCCAGCTCACCACAGGGAGCGGGCAATCAGCCCCAGCATTTT
>TRBV29-1|14|-|TRBJ2-7|TRBD1
CSAESQGVPYEQYF
TGCAGCGCTGAGAGTCAGGGGGTTCCCTACGAGCAGTACTTC
>TRBV29-1|13|-|TRBJ2-7|-
CSLLAPLLYEQYF
TGCAGTCTCCTGGCACCCCTACTTTACGAGCAGTACTTC
>TRBV4-3|17|-|TRBJ2-1|-
CASSQGSLVGARDEQFF
TGCGCCAGCAGCCAAGGATCATTGGTAGGGGCCCGCGATGAGCAGTTCTTC
>TRBV14|15|-|TRBJ1-3|-
CASSQDYGAGNTIYF
TGTGCCAGCAGCCAAGATTACGGGGCCGGAAACACCATATATTTT
>TRBV24-1|12|-|TRBJ2-1|TRBD1
CATSQGATEQFF
TGTGCCACCAGTCAGGGGGCGACTGAGCAGTTCTTC
>TRBV6-5|14|few|TRBJ2-3|-
CASSYSISADTQYF
TGTGCCAGCAGTTACTCGATTTCCGCAGATACGCAGTATTTT
>TRBV2|11|-|TRBJ1-2|-
CASRGAKGYTF
TGTGCCAGCAGGGGCGCGAAGGGCTACACCTTC
>TRBV30|14|-|TRBJ2-6|TRBD1
CAWTGGAGANVLTF
TGTGCCTGGACAGGGGGCGCTGGGGCCAACGTCCTGACTTTC
>TRBV15|20|-|TRBJ2-3|TRBD1
CATSRDLGQGNFYDTDTQYF
TGTGCCACCAGCAGAGATTTGGGACAGGGGAATTTTTATGACACAGATACGCAGTATTTT
>TRBV27|14|-|TRBJ1-5|-
CASSYDGGYQPQHF
TGTGCCAGCAGCTATGACGGGGGGTATCAGCCCCAGCATTTT
>TRBV5-4|13|-|TRBJ2-1|-
CASSGRGTDEQFF
TGTGCCAGCAGCGGCCGGGGAACCGATGAGCAGTTCTTC
>TRBV4-1|15|-|TRBJ1-6|-
CASSRTGTEHSPLHF
TGCGCCAGCAGCCGAACCGGGACCGAACATTCACCCCTCCACTTT
>TRBV24-1|16|few|TRBJ2-2|TRBD1
CATSDVGQGSTGELFF
TGTGCCACCAGTGACGTGGGACAGGGAAGCACCGGGGAGCTGTTTTTT
>TRBV5-5|17|-|TRBJ1-1|-
CASSLVGTPPGATEAFF
TGTGCCAGCAGCTTGGTCGGGACACCCCCGGGGGCCACTGAAGCTTTCTTT
>TRBV27|13|-|TRBJ1-2|-
CASSSTGIDGYTF
TGTGCCAGCAGTTCCACAGGGATTGATGGCTACACCTTC
>TRBV19|14|-|TRBJ2-1|-
CASSVQGSYNEQFF
TGTGCCAGTAGTGTACAGGGCTCCTACAATGAGCAGTTCTTC
>TRBV19|16|few|TRBJ1-5|-
CASSIIDRGSNQPQHF
TGTGCCAGTAGTATAATTGATAGGGGTTCCAATCAGCCCCAGCATTTT
>TRBV5-4|15|-|TRBJ2-5|-
CASSLAAAKQETQYF
TGTGCCAGCAGCTTGGCGGCAGCGAAGCAAGAGACCCAGTACTTC